This T cell receptor (beta chain) was found in a study of long-term antiretroviral therapy in people with HIV. About this clone itself: Its matching antigen is unknown.

Trimming stripped 2 bases from V and 6 bases from J, with 10 bases between. The CDR3 has 14 residues. The germline CDR1 and CDR2 sequences are SGHVS and FNYEAQ. Everyone in the study who had HIV was treated in the United States. With survey level as its setting, the immunoSEQ assay was v3.0. Sequenced by immunoSEQ multiplex PCR; TCRdb stores in-frame clones only, minus some. The table includes about 22,000 clones, roughly 80% detected once. The study, taken as a whole, reports: Following ART, diversity rose but still fell short of transplant donor controls.

This specimen was unsorted PBMCs, taken 1.6 years after starting antiretroviral therapy. The V and J genes are TRBV7-6 and TRBJ2-2; D remains ambiguous. The receptor comes from a man aged 40-49 years with HIV. CDR3 loop: CASSLTVRAGELFF. For the CDR3, the DNA is TGTGCCAGCAGCTTAACAGTCCGGGCCGGGGAGCTGTTTTTT.